Reported below is one TCR beta chain. Its recognized antigen is unknown. The input lacks base qualities; no much larger clone sits a single base away. Genomic DNA was extracted from sorted cells for sequencing of the TCRbeta CDR3 region. The immunoSEQ Assay was used for sequencing of TCRbeta CDR3 regions. Entries here come from immuneACCESS through TCRdb and include only in-frame sequences with V and J called. Some clones fail to appear in such tables; in the studies checked, an unresolved V gene covers under half of the shortfall, and the cause of the remainder is unknown. The sample table contains around 69,000 clones; only one count was recorded for approximately 86% of them. The biggest ten clones account for 2.5% to 3.5% of the sample. CDR1 is given as LNHDA and CDR2 as SQIVND, both from the germline V gene (reference sequence). At the junction V is shortened by 6 bases and J by 7 bases, with 6 bases in between. The CDR3 goes from the cysteine to the phenylalanine over 11 residues. The kept DNA is CDR3 alone, 33 bases in frame from the first base.

The record originates from a study of OX40 agonist ivuxolimab in advanced cancers. About the study as a whole: Ivuxolimab was a fully human IgG2 agonistic monoclonal antibody targeting the costimulatory receptor OX40 (CD134). Intravenous ivuxolimab was administered to patients every 2 weeks at six dose levels: 0.01, 0.1, 0.3, 1.5, 3 and 10 mg/kg. Of the 50 to 55 dose-escalation patients, hepatocellular carcinoma was present in 19, melanoma in around 15, renal cell carcinoma in 9 and head and neck cancer in 9. In the dose-escalation cohort, roughly four fifths of patients were male, and the mean age was roughly 60 years, with a range of roughly 20 to 85. Prior anti-PD-1, anti-PD-L1 or anti-CTLA-4 therapy was permitted, and checkpoint inhibitors had been received by around 40% of dose-escalation patients. Partial responses occurred in three dose-escalation patients, of whom one had hepatocellular carcinoma and two had cutaneous melanoma. The purpose of peripheral TCRbeta sequencing was to test whether ivuxolimab changed TCR sequence diversity and led to clonal T-cell expansion. The monotherapy dose-escalation portion (N of about 52 patients) of the phase I ivuxolimab trial is reported in the paper. The paper as a whole reports these results and caveats: Low levels of normalized T-cell clonal expansion were also shown by some nonresponding patients. After ivuxolimab, expanded clones were on average more numerous among CD8+ T cells than among CD4+ T cells. Clonal expansion of both CD4+ and CD8+ blood T cells was observed from baseline to week 6 at doses 0.1 to 3.0 mg/kg. In partial responders in the 0.1-3.0 mg/kg groups, normalized peripheral clonal expansion was found to be among the lowest, especially among CD8+ T cells. Antigen specificity was not determined for the clonally expanded peripheral T cells.

The trial excluded patients who had a history of autoimmune disease or who were on systemic immunosuppression. In every dose cohort, peripheral blood was drawn for TCR sequencing at baseline, cycle 4 day 1, and cycle 7 day 1. The samples were taken from a phase I, first-in-human, multicenter, open-label dose-escalation trial of ivuxolimab. Adults with locally advanced or metastatic head and neck squamous cell, hepatocellular, melanoma or renal cell carcinoma were enrolled in the trial. CD4+ and CD8+ T cells were sorted separately from peripheral blood before TCR sequencing. The V and J segments used are TRBV19 and TRBJ2-2; TRBD2 is a possible D gene, resting on 5 matching bases. The receptor's source is an adult with an advanced solid tumor such as melanoma, head and neck, liver or kidney cancer. The source material was CD4+ or CD8+ T cells sorted from blood, sampled in a trial of the OX40 agonist ivuxolimab. The CDR3 here reads CASSGIGELFF. DNA sequence: TGTGCCAGTAGCGGGATCGGGGAGCTGTTTTTT.